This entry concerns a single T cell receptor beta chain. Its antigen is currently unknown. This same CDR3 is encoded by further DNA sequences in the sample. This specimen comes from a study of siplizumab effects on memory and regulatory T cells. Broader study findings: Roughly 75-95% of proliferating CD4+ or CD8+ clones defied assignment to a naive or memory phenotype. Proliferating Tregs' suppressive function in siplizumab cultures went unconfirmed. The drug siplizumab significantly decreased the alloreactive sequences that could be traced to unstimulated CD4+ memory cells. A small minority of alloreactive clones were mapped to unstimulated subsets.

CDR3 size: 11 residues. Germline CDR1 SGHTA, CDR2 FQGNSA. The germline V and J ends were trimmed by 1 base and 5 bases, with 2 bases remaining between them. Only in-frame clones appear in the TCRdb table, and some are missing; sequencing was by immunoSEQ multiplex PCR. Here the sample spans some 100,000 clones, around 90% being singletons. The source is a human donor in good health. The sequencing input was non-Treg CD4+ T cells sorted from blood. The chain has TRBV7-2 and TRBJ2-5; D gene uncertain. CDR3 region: CASSLVETQYF. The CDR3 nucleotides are TGTGCCAGCAGCTTAGTCGAGACCCAGTACTTC.